The table lists the clone carrying this T cell receptor (beta chain) with a few counts. V dropped 8 bases and J dropped 5 bases, with 18 bases sitting between them. The length of the CDR3 is 15 residues. CDR1 is SNHLY and CDR2 is FYNNEI in the germline V gene. These data originate in a study of radiation and T cells in renal cell carcinoma. Stated time point: blood 2 weeks post-SBRT. The treatment: 15 Gy SBRT to primary tumor, nephrectomy 4 weeks later. Only in-frame clones appear in the TCRdb table, and some are missing; sequencing was by immunoSEQ multiplex PCR. The sample contains some 60,000 clones, around three quarters of which appear only once.

This TCR came from a man in his sixties with renal cell carcinoma. This chain links TRBV2 with TRBJ2-2; weak D call: TRBD1 (6 bases). The specimen was blood, collected from a patient whose treatment included radiotherapy and nephrectomy. This CDR3 is CASHTDSQGTGELFF. The CDR3 DNA is TGTGCCAGCCACACGGACAGCCAGGGGACCGGGGAGCTGTTTTTT.